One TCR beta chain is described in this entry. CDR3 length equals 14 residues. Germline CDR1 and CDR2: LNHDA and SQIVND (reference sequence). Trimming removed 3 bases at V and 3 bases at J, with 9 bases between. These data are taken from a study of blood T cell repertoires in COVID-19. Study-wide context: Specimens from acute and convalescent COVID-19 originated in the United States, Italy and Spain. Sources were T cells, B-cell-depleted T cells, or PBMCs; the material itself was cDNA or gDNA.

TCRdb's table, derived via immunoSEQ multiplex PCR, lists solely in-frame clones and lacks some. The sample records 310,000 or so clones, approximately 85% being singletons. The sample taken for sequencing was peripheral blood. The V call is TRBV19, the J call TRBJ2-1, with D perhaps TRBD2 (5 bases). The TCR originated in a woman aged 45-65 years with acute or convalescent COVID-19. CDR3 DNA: TGTGCCAGTAGTATCGTCGGGGTCTACAATGAGCAGTTCTTC. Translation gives CASSIVGVYNEQFF.